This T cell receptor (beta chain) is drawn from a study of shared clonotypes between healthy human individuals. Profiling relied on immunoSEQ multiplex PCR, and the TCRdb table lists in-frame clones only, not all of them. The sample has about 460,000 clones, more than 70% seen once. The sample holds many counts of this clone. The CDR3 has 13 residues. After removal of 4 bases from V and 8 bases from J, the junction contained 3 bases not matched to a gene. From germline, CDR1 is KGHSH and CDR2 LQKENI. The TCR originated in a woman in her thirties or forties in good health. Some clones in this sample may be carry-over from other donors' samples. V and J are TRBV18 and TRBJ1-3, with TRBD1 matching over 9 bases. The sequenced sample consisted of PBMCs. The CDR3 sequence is CASSLDRGDTIYF. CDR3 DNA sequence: TGTGCCAGCTCACTGGACAGGGGAGACACCATATATTTT.